A selection of T cell receptor beta chains follows, all from one sample in a study of shared clonotypes between healthy human individuals. The assay was immunoSEQ multiplex PCR, and TCRdb's table has in-frame clones only and misses some. The sample lists 1.5 million to 2.5 million clones, about 95% seen once, with approximately 1.2% in the top ten. Sample: naive CD8+ T cells sorted from blood. These receptors all stem from a man between 18 and 29 years old in good health. Each CDR3 is given without its conserved first and last residue.

TRBV6-5	TRBJ2-1	ASSYSRGGPYNEQF
TRBV28	TRBJ2-7	ASSLPGQGASSYEQY
TRBV28	TRBJ1-3	ASSQTVESSGNTIY
TRBV9	TRBJ2-1	ASSVGIEQF
TRBV7-9	TRBJ2-3	ASSLVAGPDTQY
TRBV6-5	TRBJ2-5	ASSNPRGLGETQY
TRBV9	TRBJ1-4	ASSENTSPQGLF
TRBV7-9	TRBJ2-5	ASSYPEVEQETQY
TRBV7-9	TRBJ2-7	ASSSDRGPSYEQY
TRBV30	TRBJ1-2	AWGSWDRRDYGYT
TRBV10-1	TRBJ2-5	ASSGTPGETQY
TRBV4-1	TRBJ1-1	ASSQATVSNTEAF
TRBV5-4	TRBJ2-2	ASSEGGGELF
TRBV6-5	TRBJ2-7	ASTHLGGYEQY
TRBV7-9	TRBJ1-2	ASSLGQTGPYGYT
TRBV9	TRBJ2-3	ASSEEGLTDTQY
TRBV29-1	TRBJ2-2	SVEGLAGTGELF
TRBV13	TRBJ2-7	ASSSSLNSYEQY
TRBV28	TRBJ2-7	ASRPRRDSLE
TRBV14	TRBJ2-7	ASSQRGSSYEQY
TRBV29-1	TRBJ2-1	SVPLDRVSYNEQF
TRBV5-6	TRBJ2-2	ASSPIVGGANTGELF
TRBV9	TRBJ2-7	ASSVFRDPSYEQY
TRBV9	TRBJ2-7	ASSAGLSTYEQY
TRBV9	TRBJ1-1	ASSTGGGTEAF
TRBV4-3	TRBJ2-1	ASSEPTGGGYNEQF
TRBV7-2	TRBJ2-7	ASSLVPGMEGYEQY
TRBV5-4	TRBJ2-7	ASSLYRSEQY
TRBV28	TRBJ2-5	ASSLGVDPGLAQY
TRBV4-1	TRBJ2-1	ASSQVTSGEVDWDNEQF
TRBV5-1	TRBJ2-7	ASSLAIGQGPYEQY
TRBV5-1	TRBJ1-1	ASSPGQGGGMNTEAF
TRBV27	TRBJ2-7	ASSLTGTGFYEQY
TRBV4-3	TRBJ2-5	ASSQDGEETQY
TRBV30	TRBJ2-5	AWGRGEQETQY
TRBV5-8	TRBJ2-7	AISSYEQY
TRBV30	TRBJ2-1	AWGRVSDEQF
TRBV15	TRBJ2-2	ATSRGSDYGELF
TRBV5-6	TRBJ1-2	ASSSGTGDVYGYT
TRBV9	TRBJ1-3	ASSVEGLNSGNTIY
TRBV27	TRBJ2-2	ASSLNRPGGELF